The present T cell receptor beta chain was sequenced within a study of shared clonotypes between healthy human individuals. Study-level results: In a handful of donors, around 4.5% of naive CD4 clonotypes appeared in common.

Per the germline V gene, CDR1 is SEHNR and CDR2 is FQNEAQ (reference sequence). The CDR3 loop spans 15 amino acids. Trimming took 5 bases from V and 6 from J; bases not matched to a gene: 8. Naive CD8 isolation took CD45RO-negative cells positively selected for CCR7 and excluded terminally differentiated effector memory CD45RA+ cells. In regard to this clone: Antigen: not known.

Authors' methods: ImmunoSEQ only sent back junction sequences with no quality scores, so filtering was done differently. Only in-frame clones appear in the TCRdb table, and some are missing; sequencing was by immunoSEQ multiplex PCR. The DNA was the basis for D and trimming; V, J and clone size are from that table. The repertoire holds about 2 million clones, with about 95% as singletons. The sequencing input was naive CD8+ T cells sorted from blood. The sequence was collected from a man younger than 35 in good health. V and J are TRBV7-9 and TRBJ1-4; 8 bases are shared with TRBD1. The CDR3 DNA reads as TGTGCCAGCAGCCCTTCGACAGGGGACTATGAAAAACTGTTTTTT. Translated: CASSPSTGDYEKLFF.